These T cell receptor beta chains were read from a single sample in a study of OX40 agonist ivuxolimab in advanced cancers. Generated by immunoSEQ multiplex PCR, the TCRdb table keeps only in-frame clones and is missing some. This sample yields some 68,000 clones, of which 88% are seen a single time; about 1% belongs to the top ten. The material was CD4+ or CD8+ T cells sorted from blood, obtained in a trial of the OX40 agonist ivuxolimab. These receptors all stem from an adult with an advanced solid tumor such as melanoma, head and neck, liver or kidney cancer. CDR3s include the opening cysteine and the closing phenylalanine or tryptophan. D genes are given only for firm matches. For some rows the clone size is stated as once, few or many, or as a class when expanded; others skip it.

V gene: TRBV20-1; J gene: TRBJ2-3; clone size: -; D gene: -; CDR3 protein: CSATLTDTQYF; CDR3 DNA: TGCAGTGCGACTTTGACAGATACGCAGTATTTT
V gene: TRBV28; J gene: TRBJ1-5; clone size: -; D gene: -; CDR3 protein: CASTPHGGRWQPQHF; CDR3 DNA: TGTGCCAGCACCCCGCACGGGGGGCGGTGGCAGCCCCAGCATTTT
V gene: TRBV5-4; J gene: TRBJ1-2; clone size: once; D gene: -; CDR3 protein: CASSLAGGVGSPYGYTF; CDR3 DNA: TGTGCCAGCAGCTTGGCCGGCGGGGTCGGCAGCCCCTATGGCTACACCTTC
V gene: TRBV11-2; J gene: TRBJ2-7; clone size: -; D gene: TRBD2; CDR3 protein: CASSSEAGRTYEQYF; CDR3 DNA: TGTGCCAGCAGCTCTGAAGCGGGAAGGACCTACGAGCAGTACTTC
V gene: TRBV4-2; J gene: TRBJ1-4; clone size: -; D gene: TRBD1; CDR3 protein: CASSQVGDRVSGKLFF; CDR3 DNA: TGTGCCAGCAGCCAAGTCGGGGACAGGGTGAGTGGAAAACTGTTTTTT
V gene: TRBV7-9; J gene: TRBJ2-7; clone size: -; D gene: -; CDR3 protein: CASSSPLVSYEQYF; CDR3 DNA: TGTGCCAGCAGCTCTCCTCTTGTTTCCTACGAGCAGTACTTC
V gene: TRBV18; J gene: TRBJ2-2; clone size: -; D gene: TRBD2; CDR3 protein: CASSPDAGGNTGELFF; CDR3 DNA: TGTGCCAGCTCACCAGACGCGGGGGGGAACACCGGGGAGCTGTTTTTT
V gene: TRBV2; J gene: TRBJ2-3; clone size: -; D gene: -; CDR3 protein: CASSVGGGRTDTQYF; CDR3 DNA: TGTGCCAGCAGTGTAGGGGGGGGCCGCACAGATACGCAGTATTTT
V gene: TRBV19; J gene: TRBJ1-2; clone size: -; D gene: -; CDR3 protein: CASSISGTNYGYTF; CDR3 DNA: TGTGCCAGTAGTATTTCAGGGACTAACTATGGCTACACCTTC
V gene: TRBV5-4; J gene: TRBJ1-1; clone size: -; D gene: TRBD1; CDR3 protein: CASSLAGQGAEAFF; CDR3 DNA: TGTGCCAGCAGCTTGGCGGGACAGGGGGCGGAAGCTTTCTTT
V gene: TRBV7-9; J gene: TRBJ1-5; clone size: -; D gene: -; CDR3 protein: CASTPSGQGNQPQHF; CDR3 DNA: TGTGCCAGCACGCCCTCGGGGCAGGGAAATCAGCCCCAGCATTTT
V gene: TRBV19; J gene: TRBJ1-1; clone size: -; D gene: -; CDR3 protein: CASSIEREVTEAFF; CDR3 DNA: TGTGCCAGTAGTATCGAAAGGGAGGTAACTGAAGCTTTCTTT
V gene: TRBV6-1; J gene: TRBJ1-1; clone size: once; D gene: TRBD1; CDR3 protein: CASSANLGQTEAFF; CDR3 DNA: TGTGCCAGCAGTGCAAACTTGGGACAGACTGAAGCTTTCTTT
V gene: TRBV7-2; J gene: TRBJ2-7; clone size: -; D gene: TRBD2; CDR3 protein: CASSLTGTSGYEQYF; CDR3 DNA: TGTGCCAGCAGCTTAACCGGGACTAGCGGTTACGAGCAGTACTTC
V gene: TRBV11-3; J gene: TRBJ2-7; clone size: -; D gene: TRBD2; CDR3 protein: CASSPPGTSGYEQYF; CDR3 DNA: TGTGCCAGCAGCCCCCCCGGGACTAGCGGCTACGAGCAGTACTTC
V gene: TRBV27; J gene: TRBJ1-5; clone size: -; D gene: -; CDR3 protein: CASSSLAQGGVRNQPQHF; CDR3 DNA: TGTGCCAGCAGTTCCCTCGCGCAGGGTGGGGTTCGCAATCAGCCCCAGCATTTT
V gene: TRBV18; J gene: TRBJ1-1; clone size: -; D gene: -; CDR3 protein: CASSPIPGRNTEAFF; CDR3 DNA: TGTGCCAGCTCACCCATCCCAGGGAGGAACACTGAAGCTTTCTTT
V gene: TRBV5-1; J gene: TRBJ1-1; clone size: -; D gene: -; CDR3 protein: CASSLGPGSTEAFF; CDR3 DNA: TGCGCCAGCAGCTTGGGTCCGGGTAGCACTGAAGCTTTCTTT